This TCR beta chain was obtained from a study of T cells after posttransplantation cyclophosphamide. As regards this clone: Its target is not known.

Sampled 1 year posttransplant, controls received myeloablative marrow transplants, methotrexate and a calcineurin inhibitor. General study findings and limits: Later post-transplant blood repertoires were often dominated by donor CD8+ memory clones.

The CDR3 contains 13 residues. V dropped 7 bases and J dropped 6; count of bases not matched to a gene: 4. Germline lookup yields CDR1 MNHEY and CDR2 SMNVEV (reference sequence). Profiled with immunoSEQ multiplex PCR; TCRdb holds only in-frame clones, not every one. The data show about 21,000 clones, 80% to 90% seen once. The V gene is TRBV27, the J gene TRBJ2-7, with 12 bases that match TRBD1. The sequence derives from a female patient between 30 and 39 years old who received an allogeneic stem cell transplant from an unrelated donor, was CMV-positive, and had acute and chronic GVHD. Among the T cells, some may be from the graft donor. The specimen was PBMCs, collected roughly 390 days after allogeneic stem cell transplant with calcineurin inhibitor and methotrexate. CDR3 sequence reads: CASKGTGGVEQYF. The CDR3 coding sequence is TGTGCCAGCAAAGGGACAGGGGGCGTCGAGCAGTACTTC.